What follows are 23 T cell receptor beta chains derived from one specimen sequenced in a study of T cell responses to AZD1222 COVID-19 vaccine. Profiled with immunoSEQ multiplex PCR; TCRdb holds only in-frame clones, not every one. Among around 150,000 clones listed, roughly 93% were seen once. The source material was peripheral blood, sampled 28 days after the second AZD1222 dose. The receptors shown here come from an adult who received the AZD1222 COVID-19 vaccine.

CDR3 amino acids: CSVGENYGYTF. CDR3 bases: TGCAGCGTTGGGGAAAACTATGGCTACACCTTC. This sequence joins TRBV29-1 and TRBJ1-2; D unclear. Between the trimmed V and J ends, which lost 4 bases and 2 bases, there was a span of 5 bases. Germline V gene sequence: CDR1 SQVTM, CDR2 ANQGSEA. CDR3 length equals 11 residues.

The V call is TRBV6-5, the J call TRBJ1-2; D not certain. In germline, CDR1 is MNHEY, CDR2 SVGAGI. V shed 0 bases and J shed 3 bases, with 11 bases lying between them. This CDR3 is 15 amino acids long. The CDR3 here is CASSYSFVEDYGYTF. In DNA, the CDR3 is TGTGCCAGCAGTTACTCGTTTGTCGAGGACTATGGCTACACCTTC.

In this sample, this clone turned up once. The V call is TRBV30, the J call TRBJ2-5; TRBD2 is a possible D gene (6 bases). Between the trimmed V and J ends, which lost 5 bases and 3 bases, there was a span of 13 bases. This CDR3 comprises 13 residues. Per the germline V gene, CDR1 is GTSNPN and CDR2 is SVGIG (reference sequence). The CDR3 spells CAWGDGGEETQYF. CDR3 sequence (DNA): TGTGCCTGGGGCGACGGGGGTGAAGAGACCCAGTACTTC.

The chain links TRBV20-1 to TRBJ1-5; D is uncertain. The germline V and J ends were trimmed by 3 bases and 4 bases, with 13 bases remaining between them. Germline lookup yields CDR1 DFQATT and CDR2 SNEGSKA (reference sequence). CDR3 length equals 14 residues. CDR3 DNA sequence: TGCAGTGCTAGTTCTGGGTTTCGGAATCAGCCCCAGCATTTT. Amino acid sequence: CSASSGFRNQPQHF.

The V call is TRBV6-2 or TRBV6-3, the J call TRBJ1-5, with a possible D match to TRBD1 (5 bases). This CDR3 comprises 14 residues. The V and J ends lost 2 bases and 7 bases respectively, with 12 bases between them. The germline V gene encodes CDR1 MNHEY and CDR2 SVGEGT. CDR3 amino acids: CASSYSQGRQPQHF. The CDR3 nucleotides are TGTGCCAGCAGTTACAGCCAGGGACGACAGCCCCAGCATTTT.

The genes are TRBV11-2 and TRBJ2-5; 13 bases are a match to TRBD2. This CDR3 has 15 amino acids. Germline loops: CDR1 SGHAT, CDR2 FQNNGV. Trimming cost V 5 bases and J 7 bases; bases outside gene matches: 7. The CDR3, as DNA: TGTGCCAGCAGCCCAGGACTAGCGGGGGATGGGACCCAGTACTTC. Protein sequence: CASSPGLAGDGTQYF.

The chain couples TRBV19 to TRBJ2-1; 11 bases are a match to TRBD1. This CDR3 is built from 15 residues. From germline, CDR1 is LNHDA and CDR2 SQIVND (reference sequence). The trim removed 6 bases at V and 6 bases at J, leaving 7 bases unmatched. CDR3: CASRTFGTGGNEQFF. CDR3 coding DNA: TGTGCCAGTAGGACTTTCGGGACAGGGGGCAATGAGCAGTTCTTC.

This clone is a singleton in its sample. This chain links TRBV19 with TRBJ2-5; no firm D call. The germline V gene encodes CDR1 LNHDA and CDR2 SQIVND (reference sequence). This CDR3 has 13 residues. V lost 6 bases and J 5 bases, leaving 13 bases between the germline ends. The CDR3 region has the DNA TGTGCCAGTAGCTCGACATTTTGGGAGACCCAGTACTTC. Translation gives CASSSTFWETQYF. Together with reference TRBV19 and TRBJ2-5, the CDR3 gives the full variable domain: DGGITQSPKYLFRKEGQNVTLSCEQNLNHDAMYWYRQDPGQGLRLIYYSQIVNDFQKGDIAEGYSVSREKKESFPLTVTSAQKNPTAFYLCASSSTFWETQYFGPGTRLLVL.

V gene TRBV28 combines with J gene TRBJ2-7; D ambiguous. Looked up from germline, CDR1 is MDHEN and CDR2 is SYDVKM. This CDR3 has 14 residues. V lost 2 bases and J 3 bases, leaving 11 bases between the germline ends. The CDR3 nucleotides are TGTGCCAGCAGTTTACAAGGGAATCGCTACGAGCAGTACTTC. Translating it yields CASSLQGNRYEQYF.

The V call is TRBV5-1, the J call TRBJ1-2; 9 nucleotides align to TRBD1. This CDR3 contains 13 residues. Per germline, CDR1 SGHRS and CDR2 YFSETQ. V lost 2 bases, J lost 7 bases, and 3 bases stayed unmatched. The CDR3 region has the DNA TGCGCCAGCAGCTTTACAGGGGGCCTTGGCTACACCTTC. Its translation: CASSFTGGLGYTF.

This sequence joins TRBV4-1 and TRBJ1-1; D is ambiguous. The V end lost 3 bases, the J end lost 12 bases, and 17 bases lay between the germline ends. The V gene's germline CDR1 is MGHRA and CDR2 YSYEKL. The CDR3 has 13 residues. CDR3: CASSQVKELKPFF. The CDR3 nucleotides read TGCGCCAGCAGCCAGGTCAAGGAACTGAAGCCTTTCTTT.

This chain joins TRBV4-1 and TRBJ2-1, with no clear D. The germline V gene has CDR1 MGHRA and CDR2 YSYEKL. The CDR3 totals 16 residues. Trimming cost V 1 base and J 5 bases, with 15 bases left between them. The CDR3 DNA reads TGCGCCAGCAGCCAAGGAATAGCCAGGACCCACAATGAGCAGTTCTTC. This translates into CASSQGIARTHNEQFF.

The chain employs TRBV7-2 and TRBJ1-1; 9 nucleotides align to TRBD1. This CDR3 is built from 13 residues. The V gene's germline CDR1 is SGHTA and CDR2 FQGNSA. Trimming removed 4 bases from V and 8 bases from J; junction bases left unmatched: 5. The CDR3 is CASSSWDRAEAFF. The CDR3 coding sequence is TGTGCCAGCAGCTCCTGGGACAGGGCCGAAGCTTTCTTT. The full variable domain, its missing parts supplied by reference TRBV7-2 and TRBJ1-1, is GAGVSQSPSNKVTEKGKDVELRCDPISGHTALYWYRQSLGQGLEFLIYFQGNSAPDKSGLPSDRFSAERTGGSVSTLTIQRTQQEDSAVYLCASSSWDRAEAFFGQGTRLTVV.

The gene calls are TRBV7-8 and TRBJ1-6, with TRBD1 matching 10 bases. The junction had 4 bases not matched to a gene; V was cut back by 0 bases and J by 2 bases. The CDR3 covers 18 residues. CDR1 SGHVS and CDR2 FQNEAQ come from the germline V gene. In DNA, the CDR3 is TGTGCCAGCAGCTTAGCGGGACAGGGGTTTGCCTATAATTCACCCCTCCACTTT. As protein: CASSLAGQGFAYNSPLHF.

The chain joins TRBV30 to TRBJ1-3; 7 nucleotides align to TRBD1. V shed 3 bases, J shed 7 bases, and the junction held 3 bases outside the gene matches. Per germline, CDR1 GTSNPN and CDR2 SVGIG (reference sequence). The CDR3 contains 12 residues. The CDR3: CAWSPQGNTIYF. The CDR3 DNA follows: TGTGCCTGGAGCCCACAGGGGAACACCATATATTTT. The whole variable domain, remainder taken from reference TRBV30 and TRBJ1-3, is SQTIHQWPATLVQPVGSPLSLECTVEGTSNPNLYWYRQAAGRGLQLLFYSVGIGQISSEVPQNLSASRPQDRQFILSSKKLLLSDSGFYLCAWSPQGNTIYFGEGSWLTVV.

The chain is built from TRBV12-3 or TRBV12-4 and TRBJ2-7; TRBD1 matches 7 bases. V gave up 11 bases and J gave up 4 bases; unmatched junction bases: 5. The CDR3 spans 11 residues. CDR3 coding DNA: TGTGCCTCGGGACAGCCTTACGAGCAGTACTTC. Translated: CASGQPYEQYF.

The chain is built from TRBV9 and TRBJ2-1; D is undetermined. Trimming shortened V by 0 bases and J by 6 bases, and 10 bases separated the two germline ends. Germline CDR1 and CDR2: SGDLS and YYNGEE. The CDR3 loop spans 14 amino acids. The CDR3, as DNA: TGTGCCAGCAGCGTAGGCGGTAGGATCAATGAGCAGTTCTTC. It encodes CASSVGGRINEQFF.

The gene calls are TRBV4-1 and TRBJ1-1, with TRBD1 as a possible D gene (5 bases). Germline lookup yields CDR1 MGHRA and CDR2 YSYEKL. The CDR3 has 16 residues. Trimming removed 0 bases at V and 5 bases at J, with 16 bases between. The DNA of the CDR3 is TGCGCCAGCAGCCAAGATGGCCCGAGGGGTCGGACTGAAGCTTTCTTT. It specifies CASSQDGPRGRTEAFF.

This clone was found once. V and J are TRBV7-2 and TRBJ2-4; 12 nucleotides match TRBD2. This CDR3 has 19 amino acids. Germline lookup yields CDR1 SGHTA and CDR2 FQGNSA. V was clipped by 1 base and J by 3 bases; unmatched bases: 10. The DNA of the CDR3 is TGTGCCAGCAGCTTAGTGGGGCTAGCGGGGGGGCGTGGCAAAAACATTCAGTACTTC. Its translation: CASSLVGLAGGRGKNIQYF.

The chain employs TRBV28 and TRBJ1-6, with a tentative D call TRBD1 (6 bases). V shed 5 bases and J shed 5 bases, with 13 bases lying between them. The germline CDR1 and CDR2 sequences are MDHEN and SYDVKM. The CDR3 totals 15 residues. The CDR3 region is CASSPLDSDNSPLHF. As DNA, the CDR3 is TGTGCCAGCAGTCCGTTGGACAGCGATAATTCACCCCTCCACTTT. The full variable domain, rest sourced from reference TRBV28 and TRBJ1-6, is DVKVTQSSRYLVKRTGEKVFLECVQDMDHENMFWYRQDPGLGLRLIYFSYDVKMKEKGDIPEGYSVSREKKERFSLILESASTNQTSMYLCASSPLDSDNSPLHFGNGTRLTVT.

CDR3 protein: CASKTGTGRNSPLHF. The CDR3 DNA sequence: TGTGCCAGCAAGACCGGGACAGGGAGAAATTCACCCCTCCACTTT. The V and J genes are TRBV19 and TRBJ1-6; 9 nucleotides line up with TRBD1. The ends lost 9 bases at V and 7 bases at J; junction bases unmatched: 10. Germline assignment: CDR1 LNHDA and CDR2 SQIVND (reference sequence). This CDR3 is 15 amino acids long. Drawing the rest from reference TRBV19 and TRBJ1-6, the complete variable domain is DGGITQSPKYLFRKEGQNVTLSCEQNLNHDAMYWYRQDPGQGLRLIYYSQIVNDFQKGDIAEGYSVSREKKESFPLTVTSAQKNPTAFYLCASKTGTGRNSPLHFGNGTRLTVT.

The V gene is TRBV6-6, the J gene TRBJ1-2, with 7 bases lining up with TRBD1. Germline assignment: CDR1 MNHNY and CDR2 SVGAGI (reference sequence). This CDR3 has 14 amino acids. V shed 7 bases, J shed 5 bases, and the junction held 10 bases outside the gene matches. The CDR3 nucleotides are TGTGCCAGCACTCCTACGACAGGGAATTATGGCTACACCTTC. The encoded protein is CASTPTTGNYGYTF.

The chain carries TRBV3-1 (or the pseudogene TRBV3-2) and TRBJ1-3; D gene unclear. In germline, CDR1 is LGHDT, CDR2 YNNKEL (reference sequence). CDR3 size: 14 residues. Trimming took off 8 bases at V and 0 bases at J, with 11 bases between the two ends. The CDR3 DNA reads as TGTGCCAGCGAACACGAGGGCTCTGGAAACACCATATATTTT. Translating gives CASEHEGSGNTIYF.